This TCR beta chain was obtained from a study of shared clonotypes between healthy human individuals. Study results and limitations: Shared clonotypes: about 5.3% naive CD4, about 3.3% naive CD8, under 2.5% memory CD4, more than 0.3% memory CD8.

Genomic DNA of every subset was divided equally among multiple immunoSEQ plates. The protocol was immunoSEQ multiplex PCR, while the TCRdb copy is restricted to in-frame clones and leaves out a portion. In the table there are approximately 840,000 clones, around 96% of which are singletons. CD45RO-negative cells were positively selected for CCR7, leaving out terminally differentiated effector memory CD45RA+ cells. The donors, healthy adults who were HIV-negative, had experienced no recent acute infections or vaccinations. The length of the CDR3 is 13 residues. Trimming shortened V by 6 bases and J by 3 bases, and 14 bases separated the two germline ends. Germline lookup yields CDR1 SQVTM and CDR2 ANQGSEA. To note about this clone: Its antigen is unknown.

The sequence was obtained from a man aged 25-40 years in good health. The chain employs TRBV29-1 and TRBJ2-5; a possible D gene is TRBD1 (6 bases). Sequencing input: naive CD8+ T cells sorted from blood. This CDR3 is CSVDSGWEETQYF. As DNA, the CDR3 is TGCAGCGTGGACAGCGGCTGGGAAGAGACCCAGTACTTC.